This TCR beta chain was captured by sequencing in a study of blood T cell repertoires in COVID-19. Trimming cost V 2 bases and J 5 bases; bases outside gene matches: 4. CDR3 length equals 13 residues. From germline, CDR1 is SGHDT and CDR2 YYEEEE. Sequencing used immunoSEQ multiplex PCR; TCRdb keeps in-frame clones, though not all of them. The sample has 83,000 or so clones; 60% to 85% are singletons. The clonotype was recovered from an elderly woman with acute or convalescent COVID-19. This rearrangement joins TRBV5-6 to TRBJ2-7, with TRBD1 matching 7 bases. The material sequenced was peripheral blood. CDR3 residues: CASSLTGVDEQYF. CDR3 DNA: TGTGCCAGCAGCTTAACAGGGGTGGACGAGCAGTACTTC.